This is a list of T cell receptor beta chains from one sample in a study of cytomegalovirus exposure and HLA in healthy donors. Profiled with immunoSEQ multiplex PCR; TCRdb holds only in-frame clones, not every one. Of 200,000 to 300,000 clones listed, approximately 86% were seen once; the top ten hold about 1.2%. Sequenced sample: PBMCs. The receptor source for this set is a woman aged 25 to 39 in good health and CMV-seropositive. CDR3s include the opening cysteine and the closing phenylalanine or tryptophan. Fields, in order: V gene, J gene, clone size, CDR3 protein. The size entry is marked missing in some rows and otherwise reads once, few, many or a size class.

V gene: TRBV2
J gene: TRBJ2-5
clone size: NA
CDR3 protein: CASRNDNQETQYF

V gene: TRBV19
J gene: TRBJ2-1
clone size: once
CDR3 protein: CASSPGLAGYYNEQFF

V gene: TRBV19
J gene: TRBJ2-2
clone size: once
CDR3 protein: CASSITGEAGELFF

V gene: TRBV29-1
J gene: TRBJ2-2
clone size: NA
CDR3 protein: CSVDRGTGELFF

V gene: TRBV25-1
J gene: TRBJ1-2
clone size: few
CDR3 protein: CASSEFKERNYGYTF

V gene: TRBV6-1
J gene: TRBJ2-3
clone size: NA
CDR3 protein: CASSESGVRTDTQYF

V gene: TRBV19
J gene: TRBJ1-1
clone size: NA
CDR3 protein: CASSISDTEAFF

V gene: TRBV28
J gene: TRBJ1-2
clone size: NA
CDR3 protein: CASSLKGFYGYTF

V gene: TRBV28
J gene: TRBJ1-5
clone size: few
CDR3 protein: CASVRYSNQPQHF

V gene: TRBV10-1
J gene: TRBJ1-1
clone size: once
CDR3 protein: CASSESGGGEAFF

V gene: TRBV28
J gene: TRBJ1-5
clone size: NA
CDR3 protein: CASSFRGSQPQHF

V gene: TRBV2
J gene: TRBJ2-6
clone size: NA
CDR3 protein: CASSETKGGDRISLSGANVLTF

V gene: TRBV5-4
J gene: TRBJ2-2
clone size: NA
CDR3 protein: CASSRQVSVKYTGELFF

V gene: TRBV11-3
J gene: TRBJ2-1
clone size: NA
CDR3 protein: CASSLGGLVPGEQFF

V gene: TRBV29-1
J gene: TRBJ2-7
clone size: NA
CDR3 protein: CSARISYEQYF

V gene: TRBV7-3
J gene: TRBJ2-6
clone size: NA
CDR3 protein: CASSSHSGRSGANVLTF

V gene: TRBV5-1
J gene: TRBJ2-7
clone size: NA
CDR3 protein: CASSLGPGTIDEQYF

V gene: TRBV9
J gene: TRBJ2-5
clone size: NA
CDR3 protein: CASSVVGRGGGETQYF

V gene: TRBV14
J gene: TRBJ2-5
clone size: NA
CDR3 protein: CASSQVWDSAQETQYF

V gene: TRBV10-2
J gene: TRBJ1-1
clone size: NA
CDR3 protein: CATKMDTEAFF

V gene: TRBV4-2
J gene: TRBJ2-7
clone size: NA
CDR3 protein: CASSQDPTGSYEQYF

V gene: TRBV6-1
J gene: TRBJ1-5
clone size: NA
CDR3 protein: CASADRGRLQPQHF

V gene: TRBV19
J gene: TRBJ2-7
clone size: NA
CDR3 protein: CASRALAGTGEQYF

V gene: TRBV21-1
J gene: TRBJ2-3
clone size: NA
CDR3 protein: CASRSTRSSSTDTQYF

V gene: TRBV5-6
J gene: TRBJ2-1
clone size: NA
CDR3 protein: CASSLTGLAGRSYNEQFF

V gene: TRBV7-2
J gene: TRBJ1-5
clone size: NA
CDR3 protein: CASGRGGLYSNQPQHF

V gene: TRBV6-1
J gene: TRBJ2-2
clone size: NA
CDR3 protein: CASYQTGGAGELFF

V gene: TRBV19
J gene: TRBJ2-3
clone size: NA
CDR3 protein: CASSTFTDTQYF

V gene: TRBV30
J gene: TRBJ2-7
clone size: NA
CDR3 protein: CAWSRGGGPAYEQYF

V gene: TRBV7-8
J gene: TRBJ2-1
clone size: NA
CDR3 protein: CASSLVLAGGGEQFF

V gene: TRBV29-1
J gene: TRBJ1-1
clone size: few
CDR3 protein: CSVDDSMNTEAFF

V gene: TRBV9
J gene: TRBJ2-5
clone size: NA
CDR3 protein: CASSPSGTSGETQYF

V gene: TRBV9
J gene: TRBJ2-1
clone size: NA
CDR3 protein: CASSFGTSNEQFF

V gene: TRBV5-1
J gene: TRBJ2-5
clone size: NA
CDR3 protein: CASSLARTSGQETQYF

V gene: TRBV11-3
J gene: TRBJ2-6
clone size: NA
CDR3 protein: CASSPPSGANVLTF

V gene: TRBV5-1
J gene: TRBJ1-1
clone size: NA
CDR3 protein: CASSFRDMNTEAFF

V gene: TRBV13
J gene: TRBJ1-5
clone size: NA
CDR3 protein: CASSVGQSNQPQHF

V gene: TRBV11-3
J gene: TRBJ2-2
clone size: few
CDR3 protein: CASSAKLVPGELFF

V gene: TRBV6-1
J gene: TRBJ2-7
clone size: NA
CDR3 protein: CASRAGGAYEQYF

V gene: TRBV6-5
J gene: TRBJ2-7
clone size: NA
CDR3 protein: CASSYRTGYEQYF

V gene: TRBV9
J gene: TRBJ1-1
clone size: NA
CDR3 protein: CASSVFQIPAFF

V gene: TRBV7-2
J gene: TRBJ2-7
clone size: NA
CDR3 protein: CASSLDPGDSYEQYF

V gene: TRBV27
J gene: TRBJ1-2
clone size: few
CDR3 protein: CASSLGQGYGYTF

V gene: TRBV5-1
J gene: TRBJ1-2
clone size: NA
CDR3 protein: CASRLQESGGYTF

V gene: TRBV6-5
J gene: TRBJ2-7
clone size: NA
CDR3 protein: CASSPRYSSRGEQYF

V gene: TRBV6-5
J gene: TRBJ2-7
clone size: NA
CDR3 protein: CASWGLAASYEQYF

V gene: TRBV5-1
J gene: TRBJ1-1
clone size: NA
CDR3 protein: CASSTQGNTEAFF

V gene: TRBV27
J gene: TRBJ2-1
clone size: NA
CDR3 protein: CASSLSLGPYNEQFF

V gene: TRBV5-4
J gene: TRBJ2-2
clone size: NA
CDR3 protein: CASSYRGGNTGELFF

V gene: TRBV19
J gene: TRBJ2-6
clone size: NA
CDR3 protein: CASSIRTLAANVLTF

V gene: TRBV29-1
J gene: TRBJ2-3
clone size: NA
CDR3 protein: CSAPSGNTDTQYF

V gene: TRBV28
J gene: TRBJ1-2
clone size: few
CDR3 protein: CASSLTGYGYTF

V gene: TRBV5-1
J gene: TRBJ2-5
clone size: NA
CDR3 protein: CASSKGQGGIKTQYF

V gene: TRBV14
J gene: TRBJ1-3
clone size: NA
CDR3 protein: CASSLGTVRLGGTIYF

V gene: TRBV10-1
J gene: TRBJ2-7
clone size: once
CDR3 protein: CASSDTGAYEQYF

V gene: TRBV9
J gene: TRBJ1-2
clone size: NA
CDR3 protein: CASSVGSDRAYGYTF

V gene: TRBV5-1
J gene: TRBJ2-2
clone size: NA
CDR3 protein: CASSSLNANTGELFF

V gene: TRBV7-9
J gene: TRBJ1-1
clone size: NA
CDR3 protein: CASSPEGGGKRTEAFF

V gene: TRBV18
J gene: TRBJ2-7
clone size: NA
CDR3 protein: CASSSRTTSSYEQYF

V gene: TRBV29-1
J gene: TRBJ1-4
clone size: NA
CDR3 protein: CSVCTGAEKLFF